The clone carrying this T cell receptor (beta chain) was detected many times. The CDR3 loop spans 18 amino acids. Germline CDR1 MNHEY, CDR2 SVGEGT. J gave up 2 bases and V 2 bases, and 11 bases lay outside the gene matches. As to time point: after preoperative PTX-NDP chemotherapy. TCRdb fed the PCR reads into MiXCR, producing one record per CDR3 protein. The sample includes tens of thousands of distinct CDR3 sequences, around 49% of them seen just once. This sample was included in a study of esophageal squamous cell carcinoma under preoperative chemotherapy. Sampling took place from a patient given preoperative chemotherapy. The rearrangement links TRBV6-2 or TRBV6-3 to TRBJ2-7, with TRBD2 matching over 11 bases. The sequence was collected from a human donor with esophageal squamous cell carcinoma. The donor label of this sample is uncertain. In DNA form, the CDR3 reads TGTGCCAGCAGTTACCCACTCGGAACTAGCGGGGGAACCTACGAGCAGTACTTC. This translates into CASSYPLGTSGGTYEQYF.